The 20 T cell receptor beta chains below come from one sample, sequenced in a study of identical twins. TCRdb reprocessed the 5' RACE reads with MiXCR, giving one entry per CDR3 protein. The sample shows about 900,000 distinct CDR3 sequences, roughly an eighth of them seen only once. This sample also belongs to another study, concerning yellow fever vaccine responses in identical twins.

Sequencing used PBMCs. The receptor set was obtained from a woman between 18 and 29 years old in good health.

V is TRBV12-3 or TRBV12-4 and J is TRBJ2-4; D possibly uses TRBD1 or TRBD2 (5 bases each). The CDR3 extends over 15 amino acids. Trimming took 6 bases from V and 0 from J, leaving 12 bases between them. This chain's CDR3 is CASSLRELAKNIQYF. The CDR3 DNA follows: TGTGCCAGCAGCCTCAGGGAGCTAGCCAAAAACATTCAGTACTTC.

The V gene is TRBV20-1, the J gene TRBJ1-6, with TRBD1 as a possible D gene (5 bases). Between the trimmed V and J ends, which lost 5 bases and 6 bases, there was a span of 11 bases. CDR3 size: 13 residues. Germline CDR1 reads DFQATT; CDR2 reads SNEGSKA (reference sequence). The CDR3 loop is CSAGAESNSPLHF. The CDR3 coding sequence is TGCAGTGCTGGGGCGGAATCTAATTCACCCCTCCACTTT.

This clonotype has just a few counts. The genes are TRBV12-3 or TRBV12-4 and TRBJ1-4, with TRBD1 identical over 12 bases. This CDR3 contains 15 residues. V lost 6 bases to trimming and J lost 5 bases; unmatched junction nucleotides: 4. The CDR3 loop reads CASSRDRGRNEKLFF. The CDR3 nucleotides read TGTGCCAGCAGCCGGGACAGGGGGCGGAATGAAAAACTGTTTTTT.

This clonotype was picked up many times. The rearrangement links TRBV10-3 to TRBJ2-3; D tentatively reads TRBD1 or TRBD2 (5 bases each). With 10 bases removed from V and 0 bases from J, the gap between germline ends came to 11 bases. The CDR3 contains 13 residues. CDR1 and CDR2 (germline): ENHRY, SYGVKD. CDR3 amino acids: CATTWDSTDTQYF. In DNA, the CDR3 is TGTGCCACAACCTGGGACAGCACAGATACGCAGTATTTT.

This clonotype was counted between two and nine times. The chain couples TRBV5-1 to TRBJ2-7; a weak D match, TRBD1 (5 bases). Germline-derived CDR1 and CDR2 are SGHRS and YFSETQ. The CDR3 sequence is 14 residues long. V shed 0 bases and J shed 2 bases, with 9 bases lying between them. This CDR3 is CASSLARAAYEQYF. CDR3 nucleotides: TGCGCCAGCAGCTTGGCCAGGGCAGCCTACGAGCAGTACTTC.

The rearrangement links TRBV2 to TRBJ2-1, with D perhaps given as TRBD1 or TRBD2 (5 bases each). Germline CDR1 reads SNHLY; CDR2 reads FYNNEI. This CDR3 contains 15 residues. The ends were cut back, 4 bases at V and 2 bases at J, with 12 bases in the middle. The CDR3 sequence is CASSGPGGTYNEQFF. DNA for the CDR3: TGTGCCAGCAGTGGCCCTGGGGGAACCTACAATGAGCAGTTCTTC.

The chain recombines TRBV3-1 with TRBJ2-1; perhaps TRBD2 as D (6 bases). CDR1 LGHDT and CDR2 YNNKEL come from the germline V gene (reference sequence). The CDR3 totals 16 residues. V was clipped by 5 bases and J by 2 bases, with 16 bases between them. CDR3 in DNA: TGTGCCAGCAGCTCCGGGTTGGGGGGAGCCTACAATGAGCAGTTCTTC. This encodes CASSSGLGGAYNEQFF.

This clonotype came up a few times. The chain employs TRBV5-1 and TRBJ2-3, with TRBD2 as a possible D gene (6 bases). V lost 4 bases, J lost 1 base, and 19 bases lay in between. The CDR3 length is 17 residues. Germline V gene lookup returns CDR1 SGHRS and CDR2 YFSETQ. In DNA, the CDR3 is TGCGCCAGCAGCACAATCGTTAGATCTAGCGGCACAGATACGCAGTATTTT. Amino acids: CASSTIVRSSGTDTQYF.

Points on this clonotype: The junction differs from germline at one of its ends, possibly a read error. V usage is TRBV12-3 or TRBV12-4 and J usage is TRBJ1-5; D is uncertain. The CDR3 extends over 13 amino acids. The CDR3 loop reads CTSSLGGNQPQHF. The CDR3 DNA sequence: TGTACCAGCAGTTTGGGCGGCAATCAGCCCCAGCATTTT.

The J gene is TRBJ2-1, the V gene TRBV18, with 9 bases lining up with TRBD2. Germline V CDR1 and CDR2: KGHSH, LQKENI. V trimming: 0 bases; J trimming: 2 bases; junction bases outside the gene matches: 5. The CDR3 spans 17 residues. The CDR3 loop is CASSPPSSGSPYNEQFF. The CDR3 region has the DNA TGTGCCAGCTCACCACCGAGTAGCGGGAGCCCCTACAATGAGCAGTTCTTC. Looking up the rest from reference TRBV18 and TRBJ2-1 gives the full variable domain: NAGVMQNPRHLVRRRGQEARLRCSPMKGHSHVYWYRQLPEEGLKFMVYLQKENIIDESGMPKERFSAEFPKEGPSILRIQQVVRGDSAAYFCASSPPSSGSPYNEQFFGPGTRLTVL.

Here the CDR3 DNA reads TGTGCCAGCAGCCAATTTTTTACTCAAAGCTCCTACAATGAGCAGTTCTTC. Its protein is CASSQFFTQSSYNEQFF. The J gene is TRBJ2-1, the V gene TRBV4-2; D is undetermined. V was pared by 2 bases and J by 0 bases, with 14 bases between. The CDR3 covers 17 residues. The V gene's germline CDR1 is LGHNA and CDR2 YNFKEQ.

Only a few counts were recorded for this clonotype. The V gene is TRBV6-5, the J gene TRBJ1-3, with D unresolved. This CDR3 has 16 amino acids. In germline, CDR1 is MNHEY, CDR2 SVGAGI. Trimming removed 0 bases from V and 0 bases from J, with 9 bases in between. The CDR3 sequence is CASSYSGTDSGNTIYF. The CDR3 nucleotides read TGTGCCAGCAGTTACTCGGGTACAGACTCTGGAAACACCATATATTTT.

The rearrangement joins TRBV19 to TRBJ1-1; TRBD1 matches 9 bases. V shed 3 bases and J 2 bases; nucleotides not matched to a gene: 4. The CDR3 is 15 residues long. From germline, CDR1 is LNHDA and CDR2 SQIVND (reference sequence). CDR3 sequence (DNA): TGTGCCAGTAGTATTGGGACAGGGATCAACACTGAAGCTTTCTTT. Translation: CASSIGTGINTEAFF. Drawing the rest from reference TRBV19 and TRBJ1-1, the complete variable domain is DGGITQSPKYLFRKEGQNVTLSCEQNLNHDAMYWYRQDPGQGLRLIYYSQIVNDFQKGDIAEGYSVSREKKESFPLTVTSAQKNPTAFYLCASSIGTGINTEAFFGQGTRLTVV.

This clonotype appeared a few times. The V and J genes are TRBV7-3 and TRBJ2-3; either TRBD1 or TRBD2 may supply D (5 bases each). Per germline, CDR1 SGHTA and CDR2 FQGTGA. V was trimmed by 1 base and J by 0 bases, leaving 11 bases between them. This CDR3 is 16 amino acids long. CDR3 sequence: CASSLSWGPSTDTQYF. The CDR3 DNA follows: TGTGCCAGCAGCTTAAGCTGGGGACCCAGCACAGATACGCAGTATTTT.

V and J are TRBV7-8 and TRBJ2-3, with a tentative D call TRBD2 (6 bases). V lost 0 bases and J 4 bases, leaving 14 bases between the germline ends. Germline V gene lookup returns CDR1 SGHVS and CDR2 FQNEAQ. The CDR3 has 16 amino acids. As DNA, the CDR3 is TGTGCCAGCAGCTTAGCGGAGGGAAGAGGCGCAGATACGCAGTATTTT. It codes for CASSLAEGRGADTQYF.

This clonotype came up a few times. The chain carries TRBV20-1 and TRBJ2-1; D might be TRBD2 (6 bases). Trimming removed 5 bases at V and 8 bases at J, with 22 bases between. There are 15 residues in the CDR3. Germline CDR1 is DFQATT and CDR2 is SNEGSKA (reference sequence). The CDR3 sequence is CSAGSYSGKGHEQFF. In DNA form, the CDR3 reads TGCAGTGCTGGATCATATAGCGGCAAAGGGCATGAGCAGTTCTTC.

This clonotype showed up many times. Written as DNA, the CDR3 is TGTGCCAGCAGCTTTACAGGGGGCACCTATGGCTACACCTTC. It specifies CASSFTGGTYGYTF. The V call is TRBV5-6, the J call TRBJ1-2; 9 positions agree with TRBD1. Germline CDR1 SGHDT, CDR2 YYEEEE. V gave up 2 bases and J gave up 4 bases; unmatched junction bases: 3. The CDR3 is made up of 14 amino acids.

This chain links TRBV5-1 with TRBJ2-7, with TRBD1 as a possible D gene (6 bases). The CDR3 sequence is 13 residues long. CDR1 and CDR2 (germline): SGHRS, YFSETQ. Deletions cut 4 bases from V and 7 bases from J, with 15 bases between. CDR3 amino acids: CASSQEQGFEQYV. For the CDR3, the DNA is TGCGCCAGCAGCCAGGAGCAGGGGTTTGAGCAGTACGTC.

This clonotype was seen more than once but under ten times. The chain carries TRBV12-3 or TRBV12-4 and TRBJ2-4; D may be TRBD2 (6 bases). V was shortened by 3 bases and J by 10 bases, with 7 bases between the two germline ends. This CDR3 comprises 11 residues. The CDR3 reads CASSLAGIQYF. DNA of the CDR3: TGTGCCAGCAGTTTGGCGGGAATTCAGTACTTC.

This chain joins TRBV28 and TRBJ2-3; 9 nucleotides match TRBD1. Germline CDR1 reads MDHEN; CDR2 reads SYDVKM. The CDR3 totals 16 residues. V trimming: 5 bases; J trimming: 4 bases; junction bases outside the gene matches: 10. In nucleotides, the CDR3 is TGTGCCAGCAGTCGATCCGGGACAGGGTTGGCAGATACGCAGTATTTT. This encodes CASSRSGTGLADTQYF.